This TCR beta chain was recorded in a study of T-cell reconstitution after alpha-beta-depleted transplantation in children. It was with unique molecular identifiers that the TCRbeta library was prepared. TCRdb called the PCR reads again in MiXCR, with one record for every CDR3 protein. This sample has about a million distinct CDR3 sequences, with 25% to 30% found just once. Trimming removed 2 bases from V and 1 base from J, with 12 bases in between. The CDR3 is 15 residues long. CDR1 GTSNPN and CDR2 SVGIG come from the germline V gene (reference sequence). The source material was PBMCs, mostly from graft donor cells, sampled 360 days after TCRalphabeta/CD19-depleted stem cell transplant. The sequence was collected from a boy under two years old who had a stem cell transplant for SCID, so the T cells may come from the graft donor. This chain connects TRBV30 to TRBJ1-5, with D possibly TRBD1 on 6 matching bases. The CDR3 DNA follows: TGTGCCTGGAGTCCCGACAGGCTGAGCAATCAGCCCCAGCATTTT. Amino acids: CAWSPDRLSNQPQHF.